Shown below are 20 T cell receptor beta chains from a single sample sequenced in a study of cytomegalovirus exposure and HLA in healthy donors. Primers included in the PCR were 60 Vbeta and 13 Jbeta primers. Only in-frame clones appear in the TCRdb table, and some are missing; sequencing was by immunoSEQ multiplex PCR. The repertoire includes about 120,000 clones, about 80% of them detected once, and roughly 3% sits in the top ten. Sample: PBMCs. These receptors came from a male donor in good health and CMV-seronegative.

The chain recombines TRBV10-3 with TRBJ2-5; TRBD2 might be the D (7 bases). The length of the CDR3 is 12 residues. CDR1 is ENHRY, CDR2 SYGVKD, per germline. Trimming pared 7 bases from V and 5 bases from J, leaving 11 bases between. CDR3 in amino acids: CAIKGEGETQYF. CDR3 DNA: TGTGCCATCAAGGGGGAGGGCGAGACCCAGTACTTC.

V usage is TRBV6-6 and J usage is TRBJ1-4; D gene unclear. V was cut by 7 bases and J by 11 bases, with 17 bases left in between. In germline, CDR1 is MNHNY, CDR2 SVGAGI (reference sequence). The CDR3 has 13 residues. The CDR3 DNA reads TGTGCCAGCACCGCCTCGCGCCCCCCTAAACTGTTTTTT. This sequence encodes CASTASRPPKLFF.

This chain connects TRBV18 to TRBJ2-5; D is unclear. Germline CDR1 is KGHSH and CDR2 is LQKENI. Trimming stripped 0 bases from V and 2 bases from J, with 4 bases between. This CDR3 is 13 amino acids long. In DNA, the CDR3 is TGTGCCAGCTCACCACCGAGTCAAGAGACCCAGTACTTC. Protein product: CASSPPSQETQYF.

This chain links TRBV2 with TRBJ2-1; 7 bases agree with TRBD1. Germline CDR1 is SNHLY and CDR2 is FYNNEI. V shed 7 bases and J 5 bases; nucleotides not matched to a gene: 14. The CDR3 is 16 residues long. The CDR3 nucleotides are TGTGCCAGCATCGAGACCAACCGGGACAGACACAATGAGCAGTTCTTC. Translation gives CASIETNRDRHNEQFF.

The CDR3 protein is CASSSIRVLSRIQYF. The CDR3 DNA reads TGTGCCAGCAGCTCAATCAGGGTCCTCTCAAGGATTCAGTACTTC. V is TRBV11-2 and J is TRBJ2-4, with TRBD1 as a possible D gene (5 bases). Germline V CDR1 and CDR2: SGHAT, FQNNGV. Trimming took off 4 bases at V and 10 bases at J, with 20 bases between the two ends. The CDR3 runs to 15 residues.

This chain links TRBV19 with TRBJ2-1; maybe TRBD2 (5 bases). The CDR3 runs 16 residues. CDR1 and CDR2 (germline): LNHDA, SQIVND (reference sequence). Trimming stripped 1 base from V and 0 bases from J, with 10 bases between. The CDR3 DNA reads TGTGCCAGTAGTATAGGGACGGGGAGCTCCTACAATGAGCAGTTCTTC. Translated, it gives CASSIGTGSSYNEQFF.

The rearrangement uses TRBV6-1 and TRBJ1-3; no clear D. The length of the CDR3 is 15 residues. Trimming shortened V by 1 base and J by 4 bases, and 11 bases separated the two germline ends. Germline CDR1 MNHNS, CDR2 SASEGT. CDR3 amino acids: CASSEDWASGNTIYF. In DNA, the CDR3 is TGTGCCAGCAGTGAAGACTGGGCGTCGGGAAACACCATATATTTT.

The chain carries TRBV4-2 and TRBJ1-4; perhaps TRBD1 as D (5 bases). Germline loops: CDR1 LGHNA, CDR2 YNFKEQ. The CDR3 spans 15 residues. Deletions cut 5 bases from V and 3 bases from J, with 13 bases between. The CDR3 is CASSSGGEANEKLFF. The DNA for the CDR3 is TGTGCCAGCAGCTCTGGGGGGGAAGCTAATGAAAAACTGTTTTTT.

CDR3 loop: CASSMFAGAYNEQFF. The DNA of the CDR3 is TGTGCCAGTAGTATGTTTGCGGGGGCGTACAATGAGCAGTTCTTC. V and J are TRBV19 and TRBJ2-1, with a weak D call TRBD2 (7 bases). The germline gives CDR1 LNHDA, CDR2 SQIVND (reference sequence). The germline V and J ends were trimmed by 3 bases and 4 bases, with 13 bases remaining between them. The CDR3 sequence is 15 residues long.

The V gene is TRBV5-1, the J gene TRBJ2-5; D gene ambiguous. V was shortened by 0 bases and J by 1 base, with 7 bases between the two germline ends. Germline-derived CDR1 and CDR2 are SGHRS and YFSETQ. This CDR3 is 14 amino acids long. In nucleotides, the CDR3 is TGCGCCAGCAGCTTGGCCGCGGCCCAAGAGACCCAGTACTTC. It codes for CASSLAAAQETQYF.

This clone was recorded once. This chain connects TRBV19 to TRBJ1-2; possibly TRBD1 for D (6 bases). V was clipped by 4 bases and J by 2 bases, with 11 bases between them. CDR1 LNHDA and CDR2 SQIVND come from the germline V gene (reference sequence). This CDR3 contains 14 residues. CDR3: CASSTLDRNYGYTF. The CDR3 nucleotides read TGTGCCAGTAGTACCCTGGACAGAAACTATGGCTACACCTTC. Full variable domain (missing parts from reference TRBV19 and TRBJ1-2): DGGITQSPKYLFRKEGQNVTLSCEQNLNHDAMYWYRQDPGQGLRLIYYSQIVNDFQKGDIAEGYSVSREKKESFPLTVTSAQKNPTAFYLCASSTLDRNYGYTFGSGTRLTVV.

The chain links TRBV6-1 to TRBJ1-1, with D perhaps TRBD1 (6 bases). The V end lost 4 bases, the J end lost 5 bases, and 14 bases lay between the germline ends. The CDR3 loop spans 14 amino acids. Germline CDR1 MNHNS, CDR2 SASEGT. The CDR3 bases are TGTGCCAGCAGTGCACAGGGTCAGGGGACTGAAGCTTTCTTT. As protein: CASSAQGQGTEAFF.

This chain links TRBV28 with TRBJ1-5, with a weak D call TRBD1 (6 bases). CDR1 and CDR2 from the germline V gene are MDHEN and SYDVKM. This CDR3 has 16 residues. V dropped 6 bases and J dropped 1 base, with 16 bases sitting between them. CDR3 coding DNA: TGTGCCAGCAGCCCTACACAGGGACTAAGCAATCAGCCCCAGCATTTT. It translates to CASSPTQGLSNQPQHF. Full variable domain (remainder filled in from reference TRBV28 and TRBJ1-5): DVKVTQSSRYLVKRTGEKVFLECVQDMDHENMFWYRQDPGLGLRLIYFSYDVKMKEKGDIPEGYSVSREKKERFSLILESASTNQTSMYLCASSPTQGLSNQPQHFGDGTRLSIL.

V usage is TRBV6-6 and J usage is TRBJ2-1, with D possibly being TRBD1 (6 bases). V lost 6 bases, J lost 9 bases, and 15 bases lay in between. The CDR3 consists of 13 residues. Germline CDR1 reads MNHNY; CDR2 reads SVGAGI (reference sequence). CDR3 residues: CASRLHREREQFF. Here the CDR3 DNA reads TGTGCCAGCAGATTACACAGGGAGCGTGAGCAGTTCTTC.

The rearrangement uses TRBV5-1 and TRBJ2-3, with 13 bases identical to TRBD2. The germline V gene encodes CDR1 SGHRS and CDR2 YFSETQ. The trim removed 3 bases at V and 4 bases at J, leaving 2 bases unmatched. The CDR3 has 15 residues. The CDR3 nucleotides read TGCGCCAGCAGCTCGGGACTAGCGGGGTCAGATACGCAGTATTTT. Amino acid sequence: CASSSGLAGSDTQYF.

J is TRBJ2-6 and V is TRBV19; D is ambiguous. The CDR3 runs to 15 residues. The germline V and J ends were trimmed by 3 bases and 0 bases, with 6 bases remaining between them. Germline V gene lookup returns CDR1 LNHDA and CDR2 SQIVND (reference sequence). CDR3 DNA: TGTGCCAGTAGTATTCAGTTCTCTGGGGCCAACGTCCTGACTTTC. Protein sequence: CASSIQFSGANVLTF. The full variable domain, completed using reference TRBV19 and TRBJ2-6, is DGGITQSPKYLFRKEGQNVTLSCEQNLNHDAMYWYRQDPGQGLRLIYYSQIVNDFQKGDIAEGYSVSREKKESFPLTVTSAQKNPTAFYLCASSIQFSGANVLTFGAGSRLTVL.

V and J are TRBV27 and TRBJ2-5; D remains ambiguous. The J call may be faulty, since TRBJ2-7 better matches the DNA end. This CDR3 contains 14 residues. Germline V gene sequence: CDR1 MNHEY, CDR2 SMNVEV (reference sequence). CDR3 nucleotides: TGTGCCAGCAGTTTAGTCCGGAGATCCTACGAGCAGTACTTC. Translating it yields CASSLVRRSYEQYF.

Only a few counts were recorded for this clone. This chain connects TRBV4-2 to TRBJ2-5; TRBD1 matches at 9 bases. This CDR3 region has 16 residues. CDR1 and CDR2 from the germline V gene are LGHNA and YNFKEQ. V was clipped by 0 bases and J by 4 bases; unmatched bases: 6. The CDR3 protein is CASSQDAGTGSETQYF. In DNA form, the CDR3 reads TGTGCCAGCAGCCAAGACGCCGGGACAGGGTCAGAGACCCAGTACTTC.

The chain is built from TRBV9 and TRBJ2-4, with 8 bases fitting TRBD2. The CDR3 is 17 amino acids. Germline V gene lookup returns CDR1 SGDLS and CDR2 YYNGEE. V lost 4 bases and J lost 6; bases outside the gene matches: 15. The CDR3 DNA reads TGTGCCAGCAGCCCAACCCCCGAAGCGGGGGACCGAAACATTCAGTACTTC. It is translated as CASSPTPEAGDRNIQYF.

CDR3 protein: CASSVPQGGDQPQHF. CDR3 nucleotides: TGTGCCAGCAGTGTCCCTCAGGGAGGGGATCAGCCCCAGCATTTT. V usage is TRBV28 and J usage is TRBJ1-5, with a tentative D call TRBD1 (5 bases). From germline, CDR1 is MDHEN and CDR2 SYDVKM. Trimming shortened V by 5 bases and J by 5 bases, and 16 bases separated the two germline ends. This CDR3 is 15 amino acids long.